Each of the 17 T cell receptor beta chains below was sequenced from the same sample in a study of shared clonotypes between healthy human individuals (dated by TCRdb to about 2020). Receptor amplification or capture employed the immunoSEQ multiplex PCR assay. What TCRdb holds here is the immuneACCESS table cut down to in-frame rearrangements. Part of the clones is not present; checked against another copy, under half of the missing clones reflect an unresolved V gene, and the others are unexplained. The sample data list 850,000 to 1,100,000 clones, and 77% of these were observed just once. The leading ten clones occupy over 0.8% of the sample. The specimen was memory CD4+ T cells from PBMCs. The cell subset or site label here, explained by the study, means: CD45RA-negative fraction. The receptors originated from a man in his late teens or twenties in good health. Some clones in this sample may be carry-over from other donors' samples.

About this clone itself: At one boundary the junction diverges from the germline segment, which might be a read error. The genes are TRBV6-5 and TRBJ2-5; 13 bases are a match to TRBD2. The end of the DNA aligns better with TRBJ2-7, so the J call may be wrong. The germline V gene encodes CDR1 MNHEY and CDR2 SVGAGI. CDR3 size: 15 residues. The CDR3 region has the DNA TGTGCCATCAGTACCGGGACTAGCGGGACCTACGAGCAGTACTTC. This codes for CAISTGTSGTYEQYF.

The J gene is TRBJ1-2, the V gene TRBV5-1, with unresolved D. The V gene lost 0 bases and the J gene lost 4 bases, with 4 bases spanning the gap. This CDR3 is 12 amino acids long. The germline CDR1 and CDR2 sequences are SGHRS and YFSETQ. The CDR3: CASSLGGYGYTF. The DNA of the CDR3 is TGCGCCAGCAGCTTGGGGGGCTATGGCTACACCTTC.

This chain joins TRBV7-2 and TRBJ1-5, with 8 bases that match TRBD1. V shed 1 base, J shed 10 bases, and the junction held 6 bases outside the gene matches. In germline, CDR1 is SGHTA, CDR2 FQGNSA. The CDR3 has 14 amino acids. The CDR3 coding sequence is TGTGCCAGCAGCTTAGTGGACAGGGCCGGACCCCAGCATTTT. Amino acids: CASSLVDRAGPQHF.

For this clone: This sample includes further DNA sequences coding for the same CDR3. This chain links TRBV7-3 with TRBJ2-1; perhaps TRBD2 as D (5 bases). CDR3 size: 13 residues. In germline, CDR1 is SGHTA, CDR2 FQGTGA. V lost 5 bases, J lost 5 bases, and 10 bases lay in between. The CDR3 is CASSRGLNNEQFF. The CDR3 bases are TGTGCCAGCAGCCGCGGGCTTAACAATGAGCAGTTCTTC.

V usage is TRBV21-1 and J usage is TRBJ2-3; TRBD2, the table's D call, was not compared with the DNA. TRBV21-1 is noted as a pseudogene. This CDR3 is 19 amino acids long. The CDR3 DNA reads TGTGCCAGCAGCAAAGTCGGGCTTAGCGGGAGAATATGGGAAGATACGCAGTATTTT. Its protein is CASSKVGLSGRIWEDTQYF.

The chain has TRBV6-5 and TRBJ1-1; 9 bases map to TRBD1. Germline values: CDR1 MNHEY, CDR2 SVGAGI. V gave up 2 bases and J gave up 3 bases; unmatched junction bases: 4. This CDR3 has 15 amino acids. This CDR3 is CASSYGDRADTEAFF. The CDR3, as DNA: TGTGCCAGCAGTTACGGGGACAGGGCGGACACTGAAGCTTTCTTT.

The chain joins TRBV5-1 to TRBJ1-1, with D unresolved. CDR3 length equals 15 residues. CDR1 and CDR2 from the germline V gene are SGHRS and YFSETQ. Trimming took 7 bases from V and 1 from J, leaving 17 bases between them. As DNA, the CDR3 is TGCGCCAGCCACCCCTTTGGGCAGACGAACACTGAAGCTTTCTTT. The encoded protein is CASHPFGQTNTEAFF.

The gene calls are TRBV27 and TRBJ2-1, with TRBD2 matching over 8 bases. V lost 9 bases to trimming and J lost 9 bases; unmatched junction nucleotides: 13. The CDR3 extends over 14 amino acids. Germline assignment: CDR1 MNHEY and CDR2 SMNVEV (reference sequence). The CDR3 loop is CASDIAGKGTEQFF. In DNA, the CDR3 is TGTGCCAGTGATATAGCGGGAAAGGGCACTGAGCAGTTCTTC.

The chain employs TRBV4-2 and TRBJ2-3, with D perhaps matching TRBD2 (5 bases). The CDR3 loop spans 14 amino acids. Germline values: CDR1 LGHNA, CDR2 YNFKEQ. V shed 4 bases and J shed 0 bases, with 8 bases lying between them. CDR3 in DNA: TGTGCCAGCAGCCCTCGGACTAGCACAGATACGCAGTATTTT. Translated: CASSPRTSTDTQYF.

The chain couples TRBV2 to TRBJ1-1; no clear D gene. V was pared by 8 bases and J by 2 bases, with 12 bases between. The CDR3 extends over 13 amino acids. Germline V lookup: CDR1 SNHLY, CDR2 FYNNEI. This CDR3 reads CASQISPNTEAFF. The CDR3 nucleotides are TGTGCCAGCCAGATTAGCCCAAACACTGAAGCTTTCTTT.

The chain uses TRBV5-4 and TRBJ2-3; 9 bases agree with TRBD2. Germline trimming cut 1 base from V and 3 bases from J; bases unmatched to any gene: 3. Germline V gene lookup returns CDR1 SGHNT and CDR2 YYREEE (reference sequence). CDR3 length equals 15 residues. CDR3 loop: CASSLWSGRTDTQYF. The CDR3 nucleotides read TGTGCCAGCAGCTTGTGGAGCGGGAGGACAGATACGCAGTATTTT.

This chain uses TRBV21-1 with TRBJ2-7. TRBV21-1 is annotated as a pseudogene. The CDR3 consists of 15 residues. CDR3 DNA: TGTGCCAGCAGCAGACCCGGGGGCCATACCTACGAGCAGTACTTC. This encodes CASSRPGGHTYEQYF.

The chain has TRBV11-1 and TRBJ2-5, with 8 positions matching TRBD1. Germline V gene sequence: CDR1 SGHAT, CDR2 FQDESV (reference sequence). The CDR3 extends over 15 amino acids. Trimming removed 4 bases from V and 7 bases from J; junction bases left unmatched: 11. The CDR3 DNA follows: TGTGCCAGCAGCTCAGGCAGGGGGCGGACGGGGACCCAGTACTTC. Encoded protein: CASSSGRGRTGTQYF. Combining the CDR3 with reference TRBV11-1 and TRBJ2-5 gives the whole variable domain EAEVAQSPRYKITEKSQAVAFWCDPISGHATLYWYRQILGQGPELLVQFQDESVVDDSQLPKDRFSAERLKGVDSTLKIQPAELGDSAMYLCASSSGRGRTGTQYFGPGTRLLVL.

A note on this clone: Other DNA sequences of this sample code for an identical CDR3. This chain links TRBV7-9 with TRBJ1-2; 7 nucleotides align to TRBD1. The germline V gene has CDR1 SEHNR and CDR2 FQNEAQ (reference sequence). There are 14 residues in the CDR3. V shed 1 base, J shed 7 bases, and the junction held 6 bases outside the gene matches. CDR3 sequence: CASSLGQGEGGYTF. The CDR3, as DNA: TGTGCCAGCAGCTTAGGGCAGGGGGAAGGTGGCTACACCTTC.

The rearrangement uses TRBV7-3 and TRBJ2-2; no firm D call. V dropped 0 bases and J dropped 5 bases, with 10 bases sitting between them. The CDR3 has 15 amino acids. The V gene's germline CDR1 is SGHTA and CDR2 FQGTGA. CDR3 coding DNA: TGTGCCAGCAGCTTAACTCTTGGAGCAACCGGGGAGCTGTTTTTT. It codes for CASSLTLGATGELFF.

The chain has TRBV2 and TRBJ2-3; a possible D gene is TRBD2 (5 bases). Trimming cost V 7 bases and J 0 bases, with 14 bases left between them. The germline CDR1 and CDR2 sequences are SNHLY and FYNNEI. This CDR3 contains 15 residues. The CDR3 loop reads CASTQHGVSTDTQYF. The CDR3 bases are TGTGCCAGCACCCAGCACGGGGTAAGCACAGATACGCAGTATTTT.

This chain connects TRBV4-3 to TRBJ2-6, with D perhaps TRBD1 (6 bases). The ends were cut back, 0 bases at V and 4 bases at J, with 10 bases in the middle. This CDR3 spans 16 amino acids. CDR1 is LGHNA, CDR2 YSLEER, per germline. In DNA form, the CDR3 reads TGCGCCAGCAGCCAAGATGCAGGGGTCGGGGCCAACGTCCTGACTTTC. This gives the protein CASSQDAGVGANVLTF.